Shown below are 22 T cell receptor beta chains from a single sample sequenced in a study of shared clonotypes between healthy human individuals. Generated by immunoSEQ multiplex PCR, the TCRdb table keeps only in-frame clones and is missing some. The data hold roughly 1,500,000 clones, with 95% to 99% observed a single time. The specimen was naive CD4+ T cells sorted from blood. Documented subset: CD45RA+ positively selected. These receptors were obtained from a man aged 25-40 years in good health.

V gene TRBV27 combines with J gene TRBJ1-2; TRBD1 matches 12 bases. Losses at the gene ends were 2 bases for V and 4 bases for J; bases not matched to a gene: 5. CDR1 MNHEY and CDR2 SMNVEV come from the germline V gene (reference sequence). This CDR3 has 16 amino acids. DNA of the CDR3: TGTGCCAGCAGTTTAGGGGGACAGGGGGCTTTCTATGGCTACACCTTC. This translates into CASSLGGQGAFYGYTF.

This chain connects TRBV13 to TRBJ1-2, with TRBD1 matching over 7 bases. The CDR3 covers 15 residues. V lost 5 bases and J lost 4; bases outside the gene matches: 10. Germline V gene data show CDR1 as PRHDT and CDR2 as FYEKMQ (reference sequence). The CDR3 is CASSPPSTGTYGYTF. The CDR3 region has the DNA TGTGCCAGCAGCCCCCCCTCGACAGGGACCTATGGCTACACCTTC.

This clone was seen a single time. This chain connects TRBV7-8 to TRBJ2-1; tentative D call: TRBD2 (6 bases). V lost 1 base and J lost 4, with 11 bases in between. The CDR3 runs to 15 residues. Germline V lookup: CDR1 SGHVS, CDR2 FQNEAQ. The CDR3 protein is CASSLVGLGYNEQFF. In DNA, the CDR3 is TGTGCCAGCAGCTTAGTGGGACTGGGGTACAATGAGCAGTTCTTC.

The chain joins TRBV7-2 to TRBJ2-7; the D is unclear. Germline assignment: CDR1 SGHTA and CDR2 FQGNSA. Trimming removed 1 base at V and 0 bases at J, with 10 bases between. The CDR3 covers 15 residues. The CDR3 sequence: CASSLGPSVSYEQYF. The CDR3 coding sequence is TGTGCCAGCAGCTTAGGCCCCTCGGTCTCCTACGAGCAGTACTTC.

The chain employs TRBV6-5 and TRBJ1-2, with 7 nucleotides matching TRBD1. V lost 2 bases and J lost 4; bases outside the gene matches: 10. Germline V gene sequence: CDR1 MNHEY, CDR2 SVGAGI. The CDR3 runs 16 residues. For the CDR3, the DNA is TGTGCCAGCAGTTACATGACTAGGGGGCTGAGCTATGGCTACACCTTC. Its protein is CASSYMTRGLSYGYTF.

The gene calls are TRBV27 and TRBJ2-3; TRBD2 agrees at 8 bases. Germline V gene sequence: CDR1 MNHEY, CDR2 SMNVEV (reference sequence). The CDR3 is made up of 16 amino acids. The V and J ends lost 2 bases and 3 bases, in that order; junction bases with no gene match: 7. The CDR3 DNA reads as TGTGCCAGCAGTTTACTGGGACTAGTCAGGACAGATACGCAGTATTTT. Residues: CASSLLGLVRTDTQYF.

This clone is a singleton in its sample. This chain links TRBV2 with TRBJ2-5; TRBD2 aligns across 9 bases. The V segment lost 7 bases and the J segment 1 base; nucleotides outside the gene matches: 7. CDR3 length: 15 residues. Per germline, CDR1 SNHLY and CDR2 FYNNEI. Here the CDR3 DNA reads TGTGCCAGCAACCTTTGGACTAGCGTCCAAGAGACCCAGTACTTC. Its protein product is CASNLWTSVQETQYF.

This sequence joins TRBV7-9 and TRBJ2-6, with 7 bases lining up with TRBD2. The CDR3 has 18 amino acids. V was clipped by 2 bases and J by 0 bases; unmatched bases: 7. The germline CDR1 and CDR2 sequences are SEHNR and FQNEAQ (reference sequence). The CDR3 protein is CASSLYRGRVSGANVLTF. The CDR3 DNA reads as TGTGCCAGCAGCTTATATCGGGGGAGGGTCTCTGGGGCCAACGTCCTGACTTTC.

This sequence joins TRBV9 and TRBJ2-3; 10 bases fit TRBD2. V gave up 0 bases and J gave up 7 bases; unmatched junction bases: 8. Germline V lookup: CDR1 SGDLS, CDR2 YYNGEE. The CDR3 has 16 amino acids. CDR3: CASSVVPSGRDNTQYF. The CDR3 DNA is TGTGCCAGCAGCGTAGTTCCTAGCGGGAGAGATAATACGCAGTATTTT.

The chain has TRBV19 and TRBJ2-5, with a tentative D call TRBD2 (7 bases). The CDR3 sequence is 16 residues long. Between the trimmed V and J ends, which lost 1 base and 2 bases, there was a span of 14 bases. Germline V gene data show CDR1 as LNHDA and CDR2 as SQIVND (reference sequence). As DNA, the CDR3 is TGTGCCAGTAGTATAGGTAGGGGGGGGCCTCAAGAGACCCAGTACTTC. This translates into CASSIGRGGPQETQYF.

The chain has TRBV28 and TRBJ2-1, with 12 positions matching TRBD2. The V gene's germline CDR1 is MDHEN and CDR2 SYDVKM. This CDR3 has 14 amino acids. V shed 10 bases and J 6 bases; nucleotides not matched to a gene: 7. The CDR3 is CAIQRTSGANEQFF. The CDR3 DNA is TGTGCCATCCAGCGGACTAGCGGGGCCAATGAGCAGTTCTTC.

V is TRBV5-5 and J is TRBJ1-1; D unresolved. In germline, CDR1 is SGHKS, CDR2 YYEKEE (reference sequence). The CDR3 runs 13 residues. V was cut by 4 bases and J by 1 base, with 8 bases left in between. The CDR3 protein is CASSRVGNTEAFF. CDR3 in DNA: TGTGCCAGCAGCCGGGTTGGGAACACTGAAGCTTTCTTT.

The V and J genes are TRBV9 and TRBJ2-1; weak D call: TRBD1 (6 bases). The CDR3 runs to 16 residues. CDR1 and CDR2 from the germline V gene are SGDLS and YYNGEE. The V and J ends lost 3 bases and 0 bases respectively, with 13 bases between them. The CDR3, as DNA: TGTGCCAGCAGCGAACAGGGTGCGAGCTCCTACAATGAGCAGTTCTTC. Its translation: CASSEQGASSYNEQFF.

The chain links TRBV9 to TRBJ2-1; TRBD2 matches at 8 bases. Germline V lookup: CDR1 SGDLS, CDR2 YYNGEE. Losses at the gene ends were 0 bases for V and 5 bases for J; bases not matched to a gene: 4. The CDR3 totals 15 residues. DNA of the CDR3: TGTGCCAGCAGCGTAGACATCGGGAGGGACAATGAGCAGTTCTTC. This translates into CASSVDIGRDNEQFF.

CDR3 nucleotide sequence: TGTGCCAGTAGCGAAATAGGTCGGGGACAGGGACACCACAATGAGCAGTTCTTC. Translated, it gives CASSEIGRGQGHHNEQFF. The chain carries TRBV19 and TRBJ2-1; the match to TRBD1 covers 9 bases. Looked up from germline, CDR1 is LNHDA and CDR2 is SQIVND (reference sequence). This CDR3 has 18 residues. Trimming cost V 6 bases and J 5 bases; bases outside gene matches: 17. Filled out from reference TRBV19 and TRBJ2-1, the complete variable domain reads DGGITQSPKYLFRKEGQNVTLSCEQNLNHDAMYWYRQDPGQGLRLIYYSQIVNDFQKGDIAEGYSVSREKKESFPLTVTSAQKNPTAFYLCASSEIGRGQGHHNEQFFGPGTRLTVL.

The rearrangement uses TRBV7-2 and TRBJ2-7; TRBD2 agrees at 11 bases. The V gene end was trimmed by 5 bases and the J gene end by 7 bases; junction bases not matched to a gene: 10. This CDR3 spans 15 amino acids. Germline V gene data show CDR1 as SGHTA and CDR2 as FQGNSA. This chain's CDR3 is CASSAPGLAVFEQYF. The CDR3 DNA reads TGTGCCAGCAGCGCTCCGGGACTAGCGGTTTTTGAGCAGTACTTC.

The chain couples TRBV30 to TRBJ2-5; tentatively, D is TRBD1 (5 bases). This CDR3 is 14 amino acids long. Trimming removed 0 bases from V and 5 bases from J, with 13 bases in between. Germline lookup yields CDR1 GTSNPN and CDR2 SVGIG (reference sequence). Written as DNA, the CDR3 is TGTGCCTGGAGTGTATTAGGCAGGGCTGAGACCCAGTACTTC. As protein: CAWSVLGRAETQYF.

V usage is TRBV27 and J usage is TRBJ1-1; 9 bases are a match to TRBD1. Germline V gives CDR1 MNHEY, CDR2 SMNVEV (reference sequence). V lost 5 bases, J lost 5 bases, and 3 bases stayed unmatched. The CDR3 totals 13 residues. Here the CDR3 DNA reads TGTGCCAGCAGTGGGACAGGGAGGACTGAAGCTTTCTTT. Translated, it gives CASSGTGRTEAFF.

This chain uses TRBV10-2 with TRBJ1-2; D perhaps matches TRBD1 (5 bases). The ends were cut back, 3 bases at V and 8 bases at J, with 16 bases in the middle. The CDR3 contains 14 residues. Germline V gives CDR1 WSHSY, CDR2 SAAADI. CDR3 coding DNA: TGCGCCAGCAGTGAAATAGCGGGGGGTATGGGCTACACCTTC. Protein: CASSEIAGGMGYTF.

The V call is TRBV5-1, the J call TRBJ2-1; D may match TRBD1 or TRBD2 (5 bases each). The CDR3 runs 16 residues. Germline V CDR1 and CDR2: SGHRS, YFSETQ. Trimming took 4 bases from V and 0 from J, leaving 14 bases between them. The CDR3 DNA follows: TGCGCCAGCAGCCCCGTGGGGGATCCCTCCTACAATGAGCAGTTCTTC. It specifies CASSPVGDPSYNEQFF.

This sequence joins TRBV6-6 and TRBJ2-7; 10 positions match TRBD1. After removal of 11 bases from V and 0 bases from J, the junction contained 7 bases not matched to a gene. Germline CDR1 and CDR2: MNHNY and SVGAGI (reference sequence). The CDR3 is 14 amino acids. The CDR3 reads CAGGTGASSYEQYF. CDR3 DNA: TGTGCCGGTGGGACAGGGGCTTCCTCCTACGAGCAGTACTTC.

Turning to this clone: This same CDR3 is encoded by further DNA sequences in the sample. V usage is TRBV7-8 and J usage is TRBJ1-1, with TRBD1 matching 8 bases. CDR3 length: 13 amino acids. The J segment lost 5 bases and the V segment lost 5 bases, leaving 4 bases of the junction unmatched. Germline V lookup: CDR1 SGHVS, CDR2 FQNEAQ. The CDR3: CASSRDRGTEAFF. In DNA form, the CDR3 reads TGTGCCAGCAGCCGAGACAGGGGAACTGAAGCTTTCTTT.